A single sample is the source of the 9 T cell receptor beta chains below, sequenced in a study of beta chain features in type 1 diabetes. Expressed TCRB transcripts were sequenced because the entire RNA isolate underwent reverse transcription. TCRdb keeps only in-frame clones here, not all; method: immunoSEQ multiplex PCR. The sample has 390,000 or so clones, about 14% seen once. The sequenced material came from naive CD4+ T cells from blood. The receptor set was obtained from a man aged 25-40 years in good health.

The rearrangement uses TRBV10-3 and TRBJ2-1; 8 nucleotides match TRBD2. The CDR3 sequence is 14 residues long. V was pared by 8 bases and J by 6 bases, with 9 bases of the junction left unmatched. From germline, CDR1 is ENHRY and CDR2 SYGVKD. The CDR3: CAIAGLAASNEQFF. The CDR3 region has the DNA TGTGCCATCGCTGGACTAGCAGCAAGCAATGAGCAGTTCTTC.

The CDR3 DNA follows: TGTGCCAGCAGCGGCCCGATATATCACTATACGCAGTATTTT. It encodes CASSGPIYHYTQYF. J is TRBJ2-3 and V is TRBV25-1, with D unresolved. Trimming cost V 6 bases and J 7 bases, with 17 bases left between them. Per germline, CDR1 MGHDK and CDR2 SYGVNS. CDR3 size: 14 residues. Complete variable domain (other parts from reference TRBV25-1 and TRBJ2-3): EADIYQTPRYLVIGTGKKITLECSQTMGHDKMYWYQQDPGMELHLIHYSYGVNSTEKGDLSSESTVSRIRTEHFPLTLESARPSHTSQYLCASSGPIYHYTQYFGPGTRLTVL.

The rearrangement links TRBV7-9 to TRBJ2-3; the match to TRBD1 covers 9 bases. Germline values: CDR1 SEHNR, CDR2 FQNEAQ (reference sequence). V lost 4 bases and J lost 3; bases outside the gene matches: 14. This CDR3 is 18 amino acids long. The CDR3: CASSSTPSGTGRTDTQYF. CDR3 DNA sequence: TGTGCCAGCAGCTCGACCCCATCCGGGACAGGGCGGACAGATACGCAGTATTTT.

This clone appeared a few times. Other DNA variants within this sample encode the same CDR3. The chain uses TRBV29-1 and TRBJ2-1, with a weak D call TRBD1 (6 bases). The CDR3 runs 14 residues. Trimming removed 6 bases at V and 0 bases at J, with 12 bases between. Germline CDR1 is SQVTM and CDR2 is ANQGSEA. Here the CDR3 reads CSVGAESSYNEQFF. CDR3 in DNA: TGCAGCGTGGGGGCGGAGAGCTCCTACAATGAGCAGTTCTTC.

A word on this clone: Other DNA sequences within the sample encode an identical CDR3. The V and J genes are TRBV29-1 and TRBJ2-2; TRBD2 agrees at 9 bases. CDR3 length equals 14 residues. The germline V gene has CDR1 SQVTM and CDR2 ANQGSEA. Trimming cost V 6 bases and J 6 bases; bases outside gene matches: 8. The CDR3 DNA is TGCAGCGTGGGATCTCTAGCGGGACCCGGGGAGCTGTTTTTT. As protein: CSVGSLAGPGELFF.

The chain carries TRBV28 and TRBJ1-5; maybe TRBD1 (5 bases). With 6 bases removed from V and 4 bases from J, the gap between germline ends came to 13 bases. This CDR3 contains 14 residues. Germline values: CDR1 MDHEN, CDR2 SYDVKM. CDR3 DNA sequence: TGTGCCAGCAGGCCTCCAGGGTTGAATCAGCCCCAGCATTTT. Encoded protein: CASRPPGLNQPQHF.

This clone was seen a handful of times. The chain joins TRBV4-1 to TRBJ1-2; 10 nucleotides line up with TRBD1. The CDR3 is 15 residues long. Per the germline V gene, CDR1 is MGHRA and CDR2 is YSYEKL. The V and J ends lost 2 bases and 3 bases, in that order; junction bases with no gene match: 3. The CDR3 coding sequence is TGCGCCAGCAGCCAATCTGGACAGGGGGACTATGGCTACACCTTC. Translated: CASSQSGQGDYGYTF.

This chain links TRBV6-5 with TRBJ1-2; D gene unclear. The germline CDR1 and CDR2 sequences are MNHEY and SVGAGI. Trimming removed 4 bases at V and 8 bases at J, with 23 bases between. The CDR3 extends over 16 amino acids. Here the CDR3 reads CASSLSGSLPSRGYTF. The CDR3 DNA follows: TGTGCCAGCAGTTTATCAGGATCACTCCCCTCGCGGGGCTACACCTTC.

Here the CDR3 reads CATSGVNEQFF. For the CDR3, the DNA is TGTGCCACCAGCGGGGTCAATGAGCAGTTCTTC. V usage is TRBV25-1 and J usage is TRBJ2-1, with 7 bases identical to TRBD2. CDR3 length equals 11 residues. J gave up 6 bases and V 10 bases, and 3 bases lay outside the gene matches. Germline lookup yields CDR1 MGHDK and CDR2 SYGVNS.